This T cell receptor beta chain was identified in a study of cytomegalovirus exposure and HLA in healthy donors. Study outcomes and limitations: The study designated about 180 TCR beta chains cytomegalovirus-associated. Later analysis showed most CMV-associated TCR beta chains appearing HLA-restricted.

Primers: 60 Vbeta forward and 13 Jbeta reverse. Data came from immunoSEQ multiplex PCR; TCRdb stores just in-frame clones and leaves some out. The sample shows 150,000 to 200,000 clones, more than 80% of them seen only once. A note on this clone: What it binds is unknown.

Germline values: CDR1 SGHAT, CDR2 FQNNGV. V lost 0 bases, J lost 7 bases, and 10 bases lay in between. The CDR3 has 14 amino acids. This sequence originates from a woman aged 18-30 years in good health and CMV-seropositive. The chain is built from TRBV11-2 and TRBJ2-4; D might be TRBD1 (6 bases). Sequences were obtained from PBMCs. The CDR3: CASSLEVGANIQYF. The CDR3 region has the DNA TGTGCCAGCAGCTTAGAGGTGGGGGCGAACATTCAGTACTTC.